Listed here are 12 T cell receptor beta chains from one sample, sequenced in a study of beta chain features in type 1 diabetes listed by TCRdb under 2018. To prepare the library, the immunoSEQ multiplex PCR assay was applied. The entire isolated RNA was reverse transcribed using the High Capacity cDNA Reverse Transcription Kit, and thus expressed TCRB transcripts were sequenced. In its TCRdb copy, this immuneACCESS table keeps in-frame sequences only and misses some clones. Where compared with another copy, unresolved V genes explain less than half of these, and the others have no known cause. Across this sample there are around 710,000 clones, with roughly 12% seen only once. The ten largest make up 0.095% to 0.15% of the sample. These receptors are not linked to any known antigen. General findings and caveats noted by the study authors: In all four CD4+ subsets, TCRB CDR3 length was moderately but significantly shorter in type 1 diabetes patients.

Material: naive CD4+ T cells from blood. This specimen's cell subset or site label, interpreted: true naive CD4+ T cells. The receptors were sampled from a man aged 25 to 40 with type 1 diabetes.

This clone occurred a few times. This chain uses TRBV29-1 with TRBJ1-5; D is perhaps TRBD1 (5 bases). V was clipped by 4 bases and J by 5 bases, with 12 bases between them. The CDR3 sequence is 13 residues long. Germline-derived CDR1 and CDR2 are SQVTM and ANQGSEA. The CDR3 region is CSVVVDIDQPQHF. The DNA of the CDR3 is TGCAGCGTTGTCGTGGACATCGATCAGCCCCAGCATTTT.

This clone has more than one count but fewer than ten. The rearrangement links TRBV5-1 to TRBJ2-5; D may correspond to TRBD1 or TRBD2 (5 bases each). CDR1 SGHRS and CDR2 YFSETQ come from the germline V gene. The germline V and J ends were trimmed by 0 bases and 4 bases, with 19 bases remaining between them. This CDR3 region has 17 residues. In nucleotides, the CDR3 is TGCGCCAGCAGCTTGGATCGGGGACGGCCTATTCCAGAGACCCAGTACTTC. Amino acids: CASSLDRGRPIPETQYF.

The V call is TRBV15, the J call TRBJ2-7, with D perhaps matching TRBD1 (5 bases). This CDR3 comprises 13 residues. V was pared by 3 bases and J by 9 bases, with 15 bases between. The germline gives CDR1 LNHNV, CDR2 YYDKDF (reference sequence). CDR3 region: CATSRGQGFGQYF. The CDR3 DNA reads TGTGCCACCAGCAGGGGCCAGGGCTTCGGGCAGTACTTC.

This clone occurred a few times. The chain joins TRBV19 to TRBJ2-4, with D possibly TRBD2 on 6 matching bases. This CDR3 has 13 residues. V was clipped by 7 bases and J by 4 bases, with 11 bases between them. Looked up from germline, CDR1 is LNHDA and CDR2 is SQIVND (reference sequence). In DNA form, the CDR3 reads TGTGCCAGTAACCCCGGAGGGAAAAACATTCAGTACTTC. Protein: CASNPGGKNIQYF. Using reference TRBV19 and TRBJ2-4 for the parts outside the CDR3, the full variable domain is DGGITQSPKYLFRKEGQNVTLSCEQNLNHDAMYWYRQDPGQGLRLIYYSQIVNDFQKGDIAEGYSVSREKKESFPLTVTSAQKNPTAFYLCASNPGGKNIQYFGAGTRLSVL.

The rearrangement uses TRBV30 and TRBJ1-5; the D is unclear. Germline V gives CDR1 GTSNPN, CDR2 SVGIG (reference sequence). V was clipped by 0 bases and J by 11 bases, with 14 bases between them. This CDR3 has 13 amino acids. This chain's CDR3 is CAWSVTASGAQHF. DNA for the CDR3: TGTGCCTGGAGTGTGACGGCGAGTGGGGCCCAGCATTTT.

In the case of this clone: In the same sample, other DNA sequences code for this CDR3. V and J are TRBV6-6 and TRBJ2-5; no clear D. Germline V gives CDR1 MNHNY, CDR2 SVGAGI (reference sequence). Trimming stripped 0 bases from V and 5 bases from J, with 4 bases between. CDR3 length: 12 residues. The CDR3 protein is CASSYSRETQYF. DNA for the CDR3: TGTGCCAGCAGTTACTCAAGGGAGACCCAGTACTTC.

The chain couples TRBV4-2 to TRBJ2-1; TRBD2 matches 8 bases. The V and J ends lost 0 bases and 0 bases, in that order; junction bases with no gene match: 4. Germline assignment: CDR1 LGHNA and CDR2 YNFKEQ. The CDR3 runs to 17 residues. As DNA, the CDR3 is TGTGCCAGCAGCCAAGATAGCGGGGCCCGCTCCTACAATGAGCAGTTCTTC. Its translation: CASSQDSGARSYNEQFF.

This clone was observed a few times. The chain joins TRBV2 to TRBJ2-1; D is possibly TRBD1 (6 bases). Germline CDR1 is SNHLY and CDR2 is FYNNEI. V gave up 7 bases and J gave up 7 bases, with 17 bases separating them. This CDR3 has 14 amino acids. The CDR3: CASTPERQGNEQFF. CDR3 in DNA: TGTGCCAGCACCCCTGAGCGGCAGGGGAATGAGCAGTTCTTC.

In regard to this clone: This same CDR3 is encoded by further DNA sequences in the sample. V and J are TRBV5-1 and TRBJ2-2; D uncertain. Trimming took 0 bases from V and 5 from J, leaving 5 bases between them. Germline V gene data show CDR1 as SGHRS and CDR2 as YFSETQ. The CDR3 has 13 amino acids. This chain's CDR3 is CASSLGSTGELFF. The CDR3 coding sequence is TGCGCCAGCAGCTTGGGGAGTACCGGGGAGCTGTTTTTT.

The V call is TRBV7-8, the J call TRBJ2-1, with 7 bases lining up with TRBD1. After removal of 5 bases from V and 8 bases from J, the junction contained 6 bases not matched to a gene. The CDR3 spans 13 residues. CDR1 is SGHVS, CDR2 FQNEAQ, per germline. CDR3 loop: CASSRQGRDEQFF. The DNA of the CDR3 is TGTGCCAGCAGCCGACAGGGACGGGATGAGCAGTTCTTC.

The rearrangement links TRBV29-1 to TRBJ1-6; D is unclear. CDR3 length: 12 amino acids. Germline CDR1 SQVTM, CDR2 ANQGSEA. The CDR3 protein is CSAGPYNSPLHF. In DNA form, the CDR3 reads TGCAGTGCCGGCCCCTATAATTCACCCCTCCACTTT.

In its sample, this clone was seen a few times. This rearrangement joins TRBV7-9 to TRBJ1-4, with D possibly TRBD1 on 5 matching bases. Germline values: CDR1 SEHNR, CDR2 FQNEAQ (reference sequence). CDR3 length: 15 residues. The ends were cut back, 6 bases at V and 7 bases at J, with 18 bases in the middle. CDR3 DNA: TGTGCCAGCAGTTCCGACCCCGGGGGTCGTGAAAAACTGTTTTTT. Translating gives CASSSDPGGREKLFF.